This T cell receptor (beta chain) was identified during a study of breast tumors, draining lymph nodes, adjacent tissues. This clonotype was counted many times. The germline V gene encodes CDR1 MRHNA and CDR2 SNTAGT. The CDR3 loop spans 15 amino acids. Trimming removed 7 bases at V and 0 bases at J, with 10 bases between. One entry per CDR3 protein results from TCRdb running MiXCR on the multiplex PCR reads. The data contain some 230,000 distinct CDR3 sequences, 34% of them singletons. Breast cancer patients provided tissue from their axillary draining lymph nodes. This clonotype originated in a female donor with breast cancer. Some clones in this sample may be carry-over from other donors' samples. The sequenced sample was axillary lymph node tissue. The V call is TRBV6-4, the J call TRBJ1-6; D unclear. CDR3 in amino acids: CASKAQSSYNSPLHF. CDR3 nucleotide sequence: TGTGCCAGCAAAGCCCAGAGCTCCTATAATTCACCCCTCCACTTT.